The next 23 T cell receptor beta chains were all read from a single sample in a study of STAT3 mutations in large granular lymphocyte leukemia. Study conclusions and caveats: In T-cell large granular lymphocyte leukemia, about half of patients showed multiple immunodominant subclonotypes.

Antigens for these TCRs are unknown. The protocol was immunoSEQ multiplex PCR, while the TCRdb copy is restricted to in-frame clones and leaves out a portion. The sample has 10,000 to 15,000 clones, about 88% seen once; the top ten hold around 12%. The source material was PBMCs. The receptors here all came from a human donor with T large granular lymphocyte leukemia. Some clones in this sample may be carry-over from other donors' samples.

The rearrangement joins TRBV28 to TRBJ1-1, with a possible D match to TRBD1 (5 bases). Germline V gene data show CDR1 as MDHEN and CDR2 as SYDVKM. Trimming shortened V by 10 bases and J by 1 base, and 10 bases separated the two germline ends. This CDR3 is built from 12 residues. CDR3 bases: TGTGCCACTTCAGACAGGAACACTGAAGCTTTCTTT. Encoded protein: CATSDRNTEAFF.

The chain joins TRBV7-2 to TRBJ2-3, with D possibly matching TRBD2 (5 bases). Germline CDR1 reads SGHTA; CDR2 reads FQGNSA. The CDR3 contains 19 residues. V was clipped by 5 bases and J by 2 bases, with 26 bases between them. The CDR3 DNA follows: TGTGCCAGCAGCCCTCCGGCCGTTAAATGGCGGGTCCTCACAGATACGCAGTATTTT. Its protein product is CASSPPAVKWRVLTDTQYF.

The V gene is TRBV7-9, the J gene TRBJ1-2, with 8 bases matching TRBD1. Trimming at V came to 3 bases and at J to 4 bases, leaving 7 bases not matched to a gene. The CDR3 covers 15 residues. CDR1 and CDR2 from the germline V gene are SEHNR and FQNEAQ (reference sequence). The CDR3 DNA is TGTGCCAGCAGCTTTCAGGGGGCGCGGAGCTATGGCTACACCTTC. Translated: CASSFQGARSYGYTF.

This chain connects TRBV5-6 to TRBJ2-1, with 8 positions matching TRBD2. The CDR3 extends over 16 amino acids. The V segment lost 2 bases and the J segment 5 bases; nucleotides outside the gene matches: 9. Germline loops: CDR1 SGHDT, CDR2 YYEEEE. Here the CDR3 reads CASSFEGGGPHNEQFF. The CDR3 nucleotides are TGTGCCAGCAGCTTTGAAGGCGGGGGGCCCCACAATGAGCAGTTCTTC.

The rearrangement uses TRBV5-5 and TRBJ2-7, with 10 bases lining up with TRBD1. The CDR3 is 16 residues long. V lost 1 base, J lost 0 bases, and 4 bases stayed unmatched. CDR1 SGHKS and CDR2 YYEKEE come from the germline V gene (reference sequence). The CDR3 sequence is CASSLRGTGASYEQYV. Written as DNA, the CDR3 is TGTGCCAGCAGCTTGCGCGGGACAGGGGCCTCCTACGAGCAGTACGTC.

J is TRBJ2-3 and V is TRBV13; D unclear. Per the germline V gene, CDR1 is PRHDT and CDR2 is FYEKMQ (reference sequence). This CDR3 has 13 residues. The V end was cut by 9 bases, the J end by 3 bases, with 13 bases between. Here the CDR3 reads CASRPQETDTQYF. Written as DNA, the CDR3 is TGTGCCAGTCGGCCCCAGGAAACAGATACGCAGTATTTT.

V and J are TRBV4-1 and TRBJ2-1; TRBD1 matches 10 bases. Per germline, CDR1 MGHRA and CDR2 YSYEKL. Germline trimming cut 4 bases from V and 4 bases from J; bases unmatched to any gene: 4. The CDR3 extends over 15 amino acids. CDR3 sequence reads: CASSRGQGGYNEQFF. In DNA, the CDR3 is TGCGCCAGCAGCCGAGGACAGGGGGGGTACAATGAGCAGTTCTTC.

The J gene is TRBJ1-1, the V gene TRBV5-1; 7 nucleotides line up with TRBD1. J gave up 1 base and V 4 bases, and 7 bases lay outside the gene matches. This CDR3 is 15 amino acids long. Germline loops: CDR1 SGHRS, CDR2 YFSETQ. The CDR3 loop reads CASSALQGTNTEAFF. The CDR3 region has the DNA TGCGCCAGCAGCGCCCTACAGGGGACGAACACTGAAGCTTTCTTT.

This clone came up a few times. This chain joins TRBV20-1 and TRBJ2-7; D unclear. CDR1 is DFQATT and CDR2 is SNEGSKA in the germline V gene (reference sequence). CDR3 length: 10 amino acids. The V end was cut by 1 base, the J end by 5 bases, with 3 bases between. The CDR3 DNA sequence: TGCAGTGCTAGAGGCAACGAGCAGTACTTC. Translated, it gives CSARGNEQYF.

V and J are TRBV6-1 and TRBJ2-1; D is ambiguous. CDR1 and CDR2 from the germline V gene are MNHNS and SASEGT. Trimming stripped 2 bases from V and 7 bases from J, with 9 bases between. CDR3 length: 13 amino acids. CDR3 sequence: CASSELTLNEQFF. As DNA, the CDR3 is TGTGCCAGCAGTGAATTGACCCTAAATGAGCAGTTCTTC.

This chain links TRBV5-1 with TRBJ1-2, with D possibly TRBD1 on 5 matching bases. The CDR3 extends over 12 amino acids. Per the germline V gene, CDR1 is SGHRS and CDR2 is YFSETQ. V was pared by 5 bases and J by 4 bases, with 9 bases between. The CDR3 protein is CASSTGAYGYTF. CDR3 sequence (DNA): TGCGCCAGCAGTACCGGGGCCTATGGCTACACCTTC.

The CDR3 DNA follows: TGTGCCAGCAGGTACGACTACTCTGGGGCCAACGTCCTGACTTTC. Translated, it gives CASRYDYSGANVLTF. This sequence joins TRBV28 and TRBJ2-6; the D gene is possibly TRBD2 (5 bases). CDR3 size: 15 residues. Between the trimmed V and J ends, which lost 6 bases and 0 bases, there was a span of 9 bases. Germline values: CDR1 MDHEN, CDR2 SYDVKM.

V usage is TRBV13 and J usage is TRBJ2-7; D might be TRBD2 (5 bases). This CDR3 region has 14 residues. Trimming cost V 4 bases and J 2 bases, with 12 bases left between them. Germline CDR1 and CDR2: PRHDT and FYEKMQ (reference sequence). This CDR3 is CASSSRGLPYEQYF. CDR3 sequence (DNA): TGTGCCAGCAGCTCTAGAGGGCTCCCCTACGAGCAGTACTTC.

To note about this clone: The junction differs from germline at one of its ends, possibly a read error. The V call is TRBV7-7, the J call TRBJ2-1; 8 bases fit TRBD1. This CDR3 comprises 14 residues. Germline CDR1 SSHAT, CDR2 FNYEAQ (reference sequence). The CDR3 sequence: CASSSGTGLDEQFF. The CDR3 DNA reads TGTGCTAGCAGCTCCGGGACAGGACTCGATGAGCAGTTCTTC.

J is TRBJ2-5 and V is TRBV5-1; D remains unclear. From germline, CDR1 is SGHRS and CDR2 YFSETQ. Trimming pared 0 bases from V and 5 bases from J, leaving 8 bases between. The CDR3 spans 13 residues. CDR3 in DNA: TGCGCCAGCAGCTTGGAAGGTGGGGAGACCCAGTACTTC. Translation gives CASSLEGGETQYF.

This chain uses TRBV28 with TRBJ1-1; maybe TRBD1 (6 bases). This CDR3 has 17 amino acids. Germline CDR1 and CDR2: MDHEN and SYDVKM. Trimming cost V 5 bases and J 6 bases, with 25 bases left between them. DNA for the CDR3: TGTGCCAGCAGTCCCGGGACCCACCAGGGGATTAAGCCTGAAGCTTTCTTT. The encoded protein is CASSPGTHQGIKPEAFF. Using reference TRBV28 and TRBJ1-1 for the parts outside the CDR3, the full variable domain is DVKVTQSSRYLVKRTGEKVFLECVQDMDHENMFWYRQDPGLGLRLIYFSYDVKMKEKGDIPEGYSVSREKKERFSLILESASTNQTSMYLCASSPGTHQGIKPEAFFGQGTRLTVV.

The V and J genes are TRBV11-2 and TRBJ1-1; no definite D call. V lost 1 base and J lost 0, with 9 bases in between. The CDR3 loop spans 15 amino acids. Germline loops: CDR1 SGHAT, CDR2 FQNNGV. CDR3: CASSLVGRLNTEAFF. DNA for the CDR3: TGTGCCAGCAGCTTAGTAGGACGGCTGAACACTGAAGCTTTCTTT.

V gene TRBV28 combines with J gene TRBJ2-7; 7 bases line up with TRBD2. Germline CDR1 is MDHEN and CDR2 is SYDVKM. The CDR3 runs 14 residues. J gave up 4 bases and V 10 bases, and 13 bases lay outside the gene matches. CDR3 coding DNA: TGTGCCACTCGGTCGGGCGGGAGAGGGTACGAGCAGTACTTC. As protein: CATRSGGRGYEQYF.

This clone is hyperexpanded within its sample. The chain joins TRBV5-1 to TRBJ2-3; no clear D. The CDR3 totals 15 residues. Germline CDR1 SGHRS, CDR2 YFSETQ. The V and J ends lost 4 bases and 0 bases respectively, with 12 bases between them. The CDR3 is CASSPWYSSTDTQYF. CDR3 DNA sequence: TGCGCCAGCAGCCCCTGGTATTCTAGCACAGATACGCAGTATTTT. The full variable domain, rest sourced from reference TRBV5-1 and TRBJ2-3, is KAGVTQTPRYLIKTRGQQVTLSCSPISGHRSVSWYQQTPGQGLQFLFEYFSETQRNKGNFPGRFSGRQFSNSRSEMNVSTLELGDSALYLCASSPWYSSTDTQYFGPGTRLTVL.

The chain recombines TRBV28 with TRBJ1-2, with D uncertain. Between the trimmed V and J ends, which lost 5 bases and 8 bases, there was a span of 21 bases. CDR1 and CDR2 from the germline V gene are MDHEN and SYDVKM. The CDR3 sequence is 15 residues long. The CDR3 nucleotides are TGTGCCAGCAGTACCCACCGCCTGGGCACAGTCGGCTACACCTTC. Translated, it gives CASSTHRLGTVGYTF.

J is TRBJ2-7 and V is TRBV13; D might be TRBD2 (6 bases). This CDR3 has 14 amino acids. V was clipped by 5 bases and J by 4 bases, with 15 bases between them. Germline assignment: CDR1 PRHDT and CDR2 FYEKMQ (reference sequence). In DNA form, the CDR3 reads TGTGCCAGCAGCGTCCGGGACGGGAGATACGAGCAGTACTTC. It specifies CASSVRDGRYEQYF.

The rearrangement links TRBV20-1 to TRBJ2-1; TRBD2 is a possible D gene (6 bases). The V gene lost 7 bases and the J gene lost 10 bases, with 14 bases spanning the gap. CDR3 length equals 11 residues. CDR1 and CDR2 from the germline V gene are DFQATT and SNEGSKA (reference sequence). The chain's CDR3 is CSVSGGQEQFF. DNA of the CDR3: TGCAGTGTCTCCGGAGGGCAGGAGCAGTTCTTC.

The V and J genes are TRBV5-1 and TRBJ2-3, with D possibly being TRBD2 (5 bases). The CDR3 loop spans 15 amino acids. Trimming took off 0 bases at V and 6 bases at J, with 14 bases between the two ends. CDR1 SGHRS and CDR2 YFSETQ come from the germline V gene. CDR3 sequence (DNA): TGCGCCAGCAGCTTGGGGCTAGCTTTGGACGATACGCAGTATTTT. Protein sequence: CASSLGLALDDTQYF.